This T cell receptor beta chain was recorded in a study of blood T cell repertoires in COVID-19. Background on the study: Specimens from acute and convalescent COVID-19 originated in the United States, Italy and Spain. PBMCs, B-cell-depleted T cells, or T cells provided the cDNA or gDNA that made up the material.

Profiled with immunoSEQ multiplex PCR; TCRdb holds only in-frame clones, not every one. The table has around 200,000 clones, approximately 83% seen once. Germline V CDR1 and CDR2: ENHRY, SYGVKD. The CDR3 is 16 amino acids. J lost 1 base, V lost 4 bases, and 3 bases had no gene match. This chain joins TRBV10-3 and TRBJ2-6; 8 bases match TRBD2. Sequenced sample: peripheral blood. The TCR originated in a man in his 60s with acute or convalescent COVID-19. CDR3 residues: CAISVAGGSGANVLTF. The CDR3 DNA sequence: TGTGCCATCAGTGTGGCGGGAGGATCTGGGGCCAACGTCCTGACTTTC.